The rows below give T cell receptor beta chains drawn from one sample of a study of shared clonotypes between healthy human individuals. Method: immunoSEQ multiplex PCR; TCRdb's copy keeps in-frame clones and lacks some. The sample records roughly 590,000 clones, about 95% being singletons. The sequenced sample was naive CD8+ T cells sorted from blood. These receptors were collected from a woman aged 25 to 39 in good health. The CDR3 runs from the conserved cysteine through the conserved F or W. A D gene is named only where the DNA matches it firmly. Expanded clones get a size class; other rows say once, few or many, or leave the size out.

TRBV9	TRBJ2-1	-	TRBD2	CASGGAGGANEQFF	TGTGCCAGCGGGGGAGCGGGAGGTGCAAATGAGCAGTTCTTC
TRBV6-5	TRBJ2-7	-	-	CASSYSIGLARYEQYF	TGTGCCAGCAGTTACTCGATAGGGCTAGCTCGCTACGAGCAGTACTTC
TRBV11-2	TRBJ2-1	-	TRBD2	CASSGEGSGRAGYNEQFF	TGTGCCAGCAGCGGCGAGGGTAGCGGGAGGGCCGGCTACAATGAGCAGTTCTTC
TRBV2	TRBJ2-7	-	TRBD1	CAGFDRGYEQYF	TGTGCCGGATTTGACAGGGGTTACGAGCAGTACTTC
TRBV28	TRBJ2-1	once	-	CASSLIIPSSYNEQFF	TGTGCCAGCAGTTTAATCATACCGAGCTCCTACAATGAGCAGTTCTTC
TRBV30	TRBJ2-2	-	TRBD2	CAWFPPGLADGELFF	TGTGCCTGGTTCCCCCCCGGACTAGCCGACGGGGAGCTGTTTTTT
TRBV6-5	TRBJ2-5	-	-	CASRLLTRVGETQYF	TGTGCCAGCAGACTTCTGACCAGGGTGGGAGAGACCCAGTACTTC
TRBV5-4	TRBJ2-5	-	-	CASSLDETQYF	TGTGCCAGCAGCTTAGATGAGACCCAGTACTTC
TRBV9	TRBJ2-1	-	-	CASSVAKSSYNEQFF	TGTGCCAGCAGCGTAGCTAAGAGCTCCTACAATGAGCAGTTCTTC
TRBV5-1	TRBJ2-7	-	TRBD2	CASSLPHETSGRTHEQYF	TGCGCCAGCAGCTTACCTCACGAGACTAGCGGGAGGACCCACGAGCAGTACTTC
TRBV27	TRBJ2-2	-	-	CASGPASTNTGELFF	TGTGCCAGCGGACCGGCATCCACGAACACCGGGGAGCTGTTTTTT
TRBV19	TRBJ1-5	-	-	CASSIEGTYSNQPQHF	TGTGCCAGTAGTATAGAGGGCACCTATAGCAATCAGCCCCAGCATTTT
TRBV29-1	TRBJ2-7	-	TRBD2	CSVALAGPYEQYF	TGCAGCGTCGCCCTAGCGGGTCCCTACGAGCAGTACTTC
TRBV5-4	TRBJ1-5	-	-	CASSLGPGEPQHF	TGTGCCAGCAGCTTGGGTCCTGGGGAGCCCCAGCATTTT
TRBV11-2	TRBJ2-7	-	-	CASRLNQGTDYEQYF	TGTGCCAGCAGATTAAACCAGGGCACCGACTACGAGCAGTACTTC
TRBV6-1	TRBJ1-2	-	TRBD1	CASSEATQGAGYTF	TGTGCCAGCAGTGAAGCAACTCAGGGGGCTGGCTACACCTTC
TRBV7-8	TRBJ1-1	-	-	CASSLFLPGVNTEAFF	TGTGCCAGCAGCTTATTTCTGCCAGGGGTGAACACTGAAGCTTTCTTT
TRBV11-2	TRBJ2-5	-	-	CASSWGSPRETQYF	TGTGCCAGCAGTTGGGGAAGTCCGAGAGAGACCCAGTACTTC
TRBV5-6	TRBJ1-1	once	-	CASSFSRGPEAFF	TGTGCCAGCAGCTTCTCCCGGGGACCTGAAGCTTTCTTT